The next 20 T cell receptor beta chains were all read from a single sample in a study of blood T cell repertoires in COVID-19. Clones were sequenced by immunoSEQ multiplex PCR, and TCRdb holds only the in-frame ones, with some missing. In the table there are around 60,000 clones, around 79% of which are singletons. Material: peripheral blood. The receptors stem from a human donor in a cohort sampled during active COVID-19.

This chain connects TRBV6-5 to TRBJ1-1; D gene uncertain. Germline lookup yields CDR1 MNHEY and CDR2 SVGAGI. The germline V and J ends were trimmed by 0 bases and 8 bases, with 10 bases remaining between them. The CDR3 is 13 amino acids. The CDR3 sequence: CASSYSTRSEAFF. CDR3 in DNA: TGTGCCAGCAGTTACTCGACAAGGTCAGAAGCTTTCTTT.

J is TRBJ2-7 and V is TRBV12-3 or TRBV12-4, with D uncertain. Trimming cost V 1 base and J 4 bases, with 8 bases left between them. The CDR3 is made up of 13 amino acids. DNA for the CDR3: TGTGCCAGCAGTTTAGACGGCGGATACGAGCAGTACTTC. Protein sequence: CASSLDGGYEQYF.

The chain employs TRBV6-1 and TRBJ1-1, with D possibly matching TRBD1 (6 bases). Germline V lookup: CDR1 MNHNS, CDR2 SASEGT. V shed 5 bases and J shed 4 bases, with 8 bases lying between them. The CDR3 runs 12 residues. CDR3 nucleotide sequence: TGTGCCAGCAGTCAGGGGACCACTGAAGCTTTCTTT. Translating it yields CASSQGTTEAFF.

This clone has more than one count but fewer than ten. V usage is TRBV7-2 and J usage is TRBJ1-1; a possible D gene is TRBD1 (5 bases). The germline gives CDR1 SGHTA, CDR2 FQGNSA. This CDR3 is built from 12 residues. V lost 4 bases to trimming and J lost 8 bases, with 11 bases between them. The CDR3 region is CASSSHGAEAFF. CDR3 sequence (DNA): TGTGCCAGCAGCTCCCATGGGGCCGAAGCTTTCTTT.

The genes are TRBV11-2 and TRBJ1-2; 7 nucleotides align to TRBD1. After removal of 2 bases from V and 6 bases from J, the junction contained 12 bases not matched to a gene. This CDR3 has 16 residues. Germline CDR1 reads SGHAT; CDR2 reads FQNNGV. The CDR3 reads CASSLIGGASPDGYTF. DNA for the CDR3: TGTGCCAGCAGCTTAATAGGGGGCGCGTCCCCGGATGGCTACACCTTC.

The rearrangement joins TRBV9 to TRBJ2-3; no firm D call. The germline V gene has CDR1 SGDLS and CDR2 YYNGEE. Trimming left V 1 base short and J 2 bases short, with 5 bases between. This CDR3 has 13 residues. In DNA form, the CDR3 reads TGTGCCAGCAGCGTAACTCCCACAGATACGCAGTATTTT. Its translation is CASSVTPTDTQYF.

V usage is TRBV6-4 and J usage is TRBJ1-4; D perhaps matches TRBD1 (6 bases). The CDR3 has 13 residues. V lost 4 bases, J lost 5 bases, and 8 bases lay in between. Germline CDR1 is MRHNA and CDR2 is SNTAGT. The DNA of the CDR3 is TGTGCCAGCAGTGGACAGGACAATGAAAAACTGTTTTTT. Translating it yields CASSGQDNEKLFF.

This chain joins TRBV24-1 and TRBJ1-1; the match to TRBD1 covers 9 bases. Germline V gene lookup returns CDR1 KGHDR and CDR2 SFDVKD. The CDR3 has 17 amino acids. With V trimmed by 4 bases and J by 3 bases, 11 bases remained unmatched. CDR3: CATSDLGQGSLDTEAFF. CDR3 coding DNA: TGTGCCACCAGTGACCTCGGACAGGGGAGTCTTGACACTGAAGCTTTCTTT.

The CDR3, as DNA: TGTGCCAGTAGGGGGACCATTGGCGGGAGTAGTGAGCAGTTCTTC. Residues: CASRGTIGGSSEQFF. The chain carries TRBV19 and TRBJ2-1; TRBD2 matches 7 bases. The trim removed 6 bases at V and 9 bases at J, leaving 14 bases unmatched. Germline V CDR1 and CDR2: LNHDA, SQIVND (reference sequence). The length of the CDR3 is 15 residues.

The genes are TRBV7-2 and TRBJ2-5, with TRBD2 matching over 7 bases. The CDR3 spans 15 residues. Germline CDR1 and CDR2: SGHTA and FQGNSA. Trimming at V came to 3 bases and at J to 1 base, leaving 5 bases not matched to a gene. The CDR3 DNA is TGTGCCAGCAGCTTTCGGCGGGGGAGCCAAGAGACCCAGTACTTC. Protein product: CASSFRRGSQETQYF. Drawing the rest from reference TRBV7-2 and TRBJ2-5, the complete variable domain is GAGVSQSPSNKVTEKGKDVELRCDPISGHTALYWYRQSLGQGLEFLIYFQGNSAPDKSGLPSDRFSAERTGGSVSTLTIQRTQQEDSAVYLCASSFRRGSQETQYFGPGTRLLVL.

The chain recombines TRBV11-2 with TRBJ2-1; TRBD2 matches 11 bases. This CDR3 region has 18 residues. The germline V gene encodes CDR1 SGHAT and CDR2 FQNNGV. V shed 5 bases, J shed 0 bases, and the junction held 9 bases outside the gene matches. The CDR3 DNA is TGTGCCAGCAGCATCCGGACTAGCGGGCCTAGCTCCTACAATGAGCAGTTCTTC. Translating it yields CASSIRTSGPSSYNEQFF.

This chain links TRBV9 with TRBJ2-1; TRBD1 agrees at 10 bases. The CDR3 covers 15 residues. V dropped 4 bases and J dropped 6; count of bases not matched to a gene: 7. The germline CDR1 and CDR2 sequences are SGDLS and YYNGEE. The CDR3 here is CASSPGQGSGNEQFF. The CDR3 nucleotides are TGTGCCAGCAGCCCGGGACAGGGGAGTGGCAATGAGCAGTTCTTC.

In nucleotides, the CDR3 is TGTGCCAGCAGCGTGATGTCCGGGACACCCACTGAAGCTTTCTTT. Translated, it gives CASSVMSGTPTEAFF. The J gene is TRBJ1-1, the V gene TRBV9, with D perhaps TRBD1 (6 bases). V was trimmed by 2 bases and J by 4 bases, leaving 15 bases between them. Germline lookup yields CDR1 SGDLS and CDR2 YYNGEE. The CDR3 extends over 15 amino acids.

This chain links TRBV6-5 with TRBJ2-5; 7 bases agree with TRBD1. Trimming removed 7 bases from V and 2 bases from J; junction bases left unmatched: 7. Looked up from germline, CDR1 is MNHEY and CDR2 is SVGAGI. The CDR3 runs to 14 residues. As DNA, the CDR3 is TGTGCCAGCACCAGATCCAGGGGGCAAGAGACCCAGTACTTC. Translating gives CASTRSRGQETQYF.

The rearrangement joins TRBV9 to TRBJ2-2; D call uncertain. The germline V gene encodes CDR1 SGDLS and CDR2 YYNGEE. Deletions cut 1 base from V and 7 bases from J, with 5 bases between. The CDR3 is 12 amino acids. The CDR3 reads CASSVPGGELFF. CDR3 DNA sequence: TGTGCCAGCAGCGTACCCGGCGGGGAGCTGTTTTTT. Using reference TRBV9 and TRBJ2-2 for the parts outside the CDR3, the full variable domain is DSGVTQTPKHLITATGQRVTLRCSPRSGDLSVYWYQQSLDQGLQFLIQYYNGEERAKGNILERFSAQQFPDLHSELNLSSLELGDSALYFCASSVPGGELFFGEGSRLTVL.

As regards this clone: This sample also contains other DNA sequences that code for the same CDR3. This chain joins TRBV6-5 and TRBJ2-7, with 9 bases identical to TRBD1. CDR1 and CDR2 (germline): MNHEY, SVGAGI. This CDR3 spans 15 amino acids. Trimming took 3 bases from V and 2 from J; bases not matched to a gene: 5. The CDR3 loop reads CASSYSGTGPYEQYF. CDR3 nucleotide sequence: TGTGCCAGCAGTTATTCCGGGACAGGGCCCTACGAGCAGTACTTC.

CDR3 nucleotides: TGCGCCAGCAGCCAAGAAGGAGCCTTCTATCAGCCCCAGCATTTT. Its protein product is CASSQEGAFYQPQHF. V usage is TRBV4-1 and J usage is TRBJ1-5, with D uncertain. Germline CDR1 reads MGHRA; CDR2 reads YSYEKL. The CDR3 contains 15 residues. Trimming stripped 0 bases from V and 5 bases from J, with 11 bases between.

The gene calls are TRBV9 and TRBJ1-6; no clear D. The germline V and J ends were trimmed by 3 bases and 9 bases, with 19 bases remaining between them. Germline CDR1 is SGDLS and CDR2 is YYNGEE. The CDR3 loop spans 16 amino acids. The CDR3 DNA follows: TGTGCCAGCAGCGCTCTGTCCGGGATGGGAGGTTCACCCCTCCACTTT. It is translated as CASSALSGMGGSPLHF.

This clone was counted a few times. V and J are TRBV30 and TRBJ2-4; 7 positions match TRBD1. The CDR3 spans 14 residues. Germline loops: CDR1 GTSNPN, CDR2 SVGIG (reference sequence). V lost 3 bases to trimming and J lost 1 base; unmatched junction nucleotides: 3. Written as DNA, the CDR3 is TGTGCCTGGAGCCCGACAGGGGCCAAAAACATTCAGTACTTC. Encoded protein: CAWSPTGAKNIQYF.

J is TRBJ1-5 and V is TRBV28; D is possibly TRBD1 (6 bases). The germline V gene encodes CDR1 MDHEN and CDR2 SYDVKM. The CDR3 runs to 13 residues. The V end lost 10 bases, the J end lost 6 bases, and 16 bases lay between the germline ends. CDR3: CATEGGAFQPQHF. The CDR3 bases are TGTGCCACCGAGGGGGGGGCATTTCAGCCCCAGCATTTT.